This is a list of T cell receptor beta chains from one sample in a study of blood T cell repertoires in COVID-19. Data came from immunoSEQ multiplex PCR; TCRdb stores just in-frame clones and leaves some out. The sample holds about 200,000 clones; more than 80% are singletons and the top ten take approximately 1.1%. Material for sequencing was PBMCs or T cells enriched from blood (not recorded which). All receptors come from a man aged 30 to 39 who had recovered from COVID-19. Both conserved end residues are part of each CDR3. Each record gives: V gene, CDR3 protein.

v_gene: TRBV9; CDR3aa: CASTTGDRSTDTQYF
v_gene: TRBV30; CDR3aa: CAWSRDIYTEAFF
v_gene: TRBV19; CDR3aa: CASSLRQGGSYNEQFF
v_gene: TRBV2; CDR3aa: CASKETGLGDTQYF
v_gene: TRBV9; CDR3aa: CASSVTAGGTFNEQFF
v_gene: TRBV6-5; CDR3aa: CASSYGRAPANYGYTF
v_gene: TRBV20-1; CDR3aa: CSASFGAAAEAFF
v_gene: TRBV9; CDR3aa: CASSVDPRQVNSPLHF
v_gene: TRBV6-6; CDR3aa: CASSLSGGKMSRNIQYF
v_gene: TRBV7-9; CDR3aa: CASSDQGQPYNEQFF
v_gene: TRBV6-5; CDR3aa: CASSLSYNEQFF
v_gene: TRBV7-2; CDR3aa: CASSAVGGTQYF
v_gene: TRBV28; CDR3aa: CASSLEGAFSTDTQYF
v_gene: TRBV7-2; CDR3aa: CASSLAYDRTIDTQYF
v_gene: TRBV5-6; CDR3aa: CASSFEGFPYNEQFF
v_gene: TRBV19; CDR3aa: CASSPGQATNTGELFF
v_gene: TRBV28; CDR3aa: CASSSYRGSYEQYF
v_gene: TRBV4-2; CDR3aa: CASSQFFPLAATYEQYF
v_gene: TRBV11-2; CDR3aa: CASSPHRAQPQHF
v_gene: TRBV28; CDR3aa: CASSLSPRDSTDTQYF
v_gene: TRBV12-5; CDR3aa: CASGSDWRGYNEQFF
v_gene: TRBV6-2/TRBV6-3; CDR3aa: CASSFLRRRGQGERYTF
v_gene: TRBV4-3; CDR3aa: CAGYREHSEKLFF
v_gene: TRBV3-1/TRBV3-2; CDR3aa: CASSQEGLAGLETQYF
v_gene: TRBV4-1; CDR3aa: CASSQQGSPSYEQYF
v_gene: TRBV28; CDR3aa: CASSLTTGNQGYTF
v_gene: TRBV6-6; CDR3aa: CASSLTLSGDGYTF
v_gene: TRBV27; CDR3aa: CASSTYRGEVGGYTF
v_gene: TRBV11-2; CDR3aa: CASSSTGTAIAYEQYF
v_gene: TRBV4-3; CDR3aa: CASSQDRSGGARGEKLFF
v_gene: TRBV6-1; CDR3aa: CASSEGTGPYEQYF
v_gene: TRBV6-5; CDR3aa: CASMMGLAGGFTQYF
v_gene: TRBV30; CDR3aa: CAWADKTNSPLHF
v_gene: TRBV5-4; CDR3aa: CASSLGGTGRTEAFF
v_gene: TRBV4-3; CDR3aa: CASSSGASGSTDTQYF
v_gene: TRBV24-1; CDR3aa: CATSDFRDREEETQYF
v_gene: TRBV5-1; CDR3aa: CASSPVPGQAEAFF
v_gene: TRBV5-1; CDR3aa: CASSLGAGASTDTQYF
v_gene: TRBV27; CDR3aa: CASSLEGWGEQYF
v_gene: TRBV7-9; CDR3aa: CASSLILGAAGNTIYF
v_gene: TRBV6-1; CDR3aa: CASSELGDRAYEQYF